The next 15 T cell receptor beta chains were all read from a single sample in a study of blood T cells in healthy people across ages. The authors ran a second PCR of about 7 to 11 cycles using a sample-barcoded 5' primer and a J-beta primer mix. MiXCR was run by TCRdb on the 5' RACE reads, yielding one entry per CDR3 protein. The repertoire has about 830,000 distinct CDR3 sequences, roughly 60% of them found once; the top ten carry 28%. Sequenced input: blood. These receptors were taken from a man aged 25-45 years in good health.

The chain couples TRBV4-3 to TRBJ2-4; D not certain. The J call may not be correct, given that the DNA end is closer to TRBJ2-7. CDR1 is LGHNA and CDR2 is YSLEER in the germline V gene. This CDR3 contains 14 residues. The CDR3 here is CASSPGPAPYEQYF. CDR3 coding DNA: TGCGCCAGCAGCCCGGGTCCAGCTCCCTACGAGCAGTACTTC.

The V and J genes are TRBV6-2 or TRBV6-3 and TRBJ2-1, with D perhaps matching TRBD2 (5 bases). Trimming shortened V by 2 bases and J by 8 bases, and 25 bases separated the two germline ends. Germline values: CDR1 MNHEY, CDR2 SVGEGT. The CDR3 has 18 residues. CDR3 sequence reads: CASSYVLLRTGSSDEQFF. CDR3 coding DNA: TGTGCCAGCAGTTACGTTTTGCTCAGAACTGGTAGTAGCGATGAGCAGTTCTTC.

The gene calls are TRBV20-1 and TRBJ2-6, with TRBD2 as a possible D gene (6 bases). The CDR3 contains 15 residues. The V end was cut by 0 bases, the J end by 2 bases, with 8 bases between. Germline loops: CDR1 DFQATT, CDR2 SNEGSKA (reference sequence). The CDR3 protein is CSAREGGPGANVLTF. The CDR3 region has the DNA TGCAGTGCTAGAGAGGGGGGTCCTGGGGCCAACGTCCTGACTTTC.

The table lists this clonotype with many counts. The chain is built from TRBV10-3 and TRBJ2-1; 9 nucleotides line up with TRBD1. The CDR3 length is 13 residues. Germline-derived CDR1 and CDR2 are ENHRY and SYGVKD. J gave up 10 bases and V 5 bases, and 6 bases lay outside the gene matches. CDR3 amino acids: CAISITGTGEQFF. The CDR3 DNA sequence: TGTGCCATCAGTATTACAGGGACAGGGGAGCAGTTCTTC.

This clonotype was seen a few times. The chain uses TRBV12-3 or TRBV12-4 and TRBJ2-7; 7 bases align to TRBD1. The ends lost 6 bases at V and 0 bases at J; junction bases unmatched: 5. The CDR3 totals 14 residues. CDR3 DNA: TGTGCCAGCAGCTTACAGGGGCACTCCTACGAGCAGTACTTC. This gives the protein CASSLQGHSYEQYF.

This chain uses TRBV2 with TRBJ2-1, with D perhaps given as TRBD1 or TRBD2 (7 bases each). The CDR3 runs 15 residues. Trimming removed 6 bases from V and 0 bases from J, with 12 bases in between. Germline V CDR1 and CDR2: SNHLY, FYNNEI. The CDR3 nucleotides read TGTGCCAGCAGACTCAGGGGGGGCTCCTACAATGAGCAGTTCTTC. Translated: CASRLRGGSYNEQFF. The whole variable domain, remainder taken from reference TRBV2 and TRBJ2-1, is EPEVTQTPSHQVTQMGQEVILRCVPISNHLYFYWYRQILGQKVEFLVSFYNNEISEKSEIFDDQFSVERPDGSNFTLKIRSTKLEDSAMYFCASRLRGGSYNEQFFGPGTRLTVL.

The chain is built from TRBV7-9 and TRBJ1-4; no reliable D call. CDR1 is SEHNR and CDR2 is FQNEAQ in the germline V gene (reference sequence). The CDR3 contains 15 residues. V was trimmed by 3 bases and J by 5 bases, leaving 13 bases between them. The CDR3 nucleotides are TGTGCCAGCAGCTTCCCGGTGGCAGAAAATGAAAAACTGTTTTTT. Translated: CASSFPVAENEKLFF.

This clonotype was counted a few times. The V call is TRBV15, the J call TRBJ2-2, with 7 bases fitting TRBD2. From germline, CDR1 is LNHNV and CDR2 YYDKDF (reference sequence). The CDR3 totals 17 residues. The ends lost 0 bases at V and 6 bases at J; junction bases unmatched: 10. The CDR3 DNA is TGTGCCACCAGCAGAGATAGAGGAGCGGGGAGGGCCGGGGAGCTGTTTTTT. It encodes CATSRDRGAGRAGELFF.

The chain uses TRBV29-1 and TRBJ2-6; 7 bases align to TRBD1. The germline V gene encodes CDR1 SQVTM and CDR2 ANQGSEA. This CDR3 contains 16 residues. V was clipped by 4 bases and J by 0 bases; unmatched bases: 6. The CDR3 DNA is TGCAGCGTTGGCCGGGACAGAGGCTCTGGGGCCAACGTCCTGACTTTC. It translates to CSVGRDRGSGANVLTF.

This chain uses TRBV18 with TRBJ2-7, with 12 bases matching TRBD1. V shed 5 bases and J 3 bases; nucleotides not matched to a gene: 5. Germline lookup yields CDR1 KGHSH and CDR2 LQKENI. This CDR3 region has 15 residues. The CDR3 region is CASSWGQGANYEQYF. The CDR3 DNA reads as TGTGCCAGCTCATGGGGACAGGGGGCAAACTACGAGCAGTACTTC.

The gene calls are TRBV6-2 or TRBV6-3 and TRBJ1-5; weak D call: TRBD1 (6 bases). Trimming took off 2 bases at V and 7 bases at J, with 18 bases between the two ends. The CDR3 is 16 amino acids. Germline V lookup: CDR1 MNHEY, CDR2 SVGEGT. CDR3 coding DNA: TGTGCCAGCAGTTACGGTGCGGCAGGGGAAACCCAGCCCCAGCATTTT. Protein sequence: CASSYGAAGETQPQHF.

J is TRBJ2-5 and V is TRBV29-1; no clear D. Germline V lookup: CDR1 SQVTM, CDR2 ANQGSEA. Trimming removed 8 bases at V and 1 base at J, with 8 bases between. The CDR3 spans 11 residues. The CDR3 nucleotides are TGCAGCCCCATAAGCCAAGAGACCCAGTACTTC. This encodes CSPISQETQYF.

CDR3 in amino acids: CASSPNAGTSRETQYF. As DNA, the CDR3 is TGTGCCAGCAGCCCCAACGCCGGGACTAGCAGGGAGACCCAGTACTTC. V usage is TRBV3-1 and J usage is TRBJ2-5, with 9 positions matching TRBD2. CDR1 LGHDT and CDR2 YNNKEL come from the germline V gene (reference sequence). The length of the CDR3 is 16 residues. J lost 5 bases, V lost 4 bases, and 11 bases had no gene match.

This clonotype has a single count. The chain carries TRBV7-2 and TRBJ2-3, with D possibly matching TRBD2 (6 bases). V was pared by 3 bases and J by 6 bases, with 13 bases between. The germline V gene has CDR1 SGHTA and CDR2 FQGNSA. This CDR3 region has 14 residues. This chain's CDR3 is CASSLGLRGDTQYF. For the CDR3, the DNA is TGTGCCAGCAGCTTGGGACTGCGAGGGGATACGCAGTATTTT.

The rearrangement uses TRBV7-3 and TRBJ2-1, with 11 bases identical to TRBD2. The J call may be mistaken, given a closer DNA end match to TRBJ2-7. Germline V CDR1 and CDR2: SGHTA, FQGTGA. This CDR3 comprises 16 residues. The CDR3 sequence: CASSISLAGGGNEQYF. The CDR3, as DNA: TGTGCCAGCAGCATAAGCCTAGCGGGGGGCGGGAATGAGCAGTACTTC.